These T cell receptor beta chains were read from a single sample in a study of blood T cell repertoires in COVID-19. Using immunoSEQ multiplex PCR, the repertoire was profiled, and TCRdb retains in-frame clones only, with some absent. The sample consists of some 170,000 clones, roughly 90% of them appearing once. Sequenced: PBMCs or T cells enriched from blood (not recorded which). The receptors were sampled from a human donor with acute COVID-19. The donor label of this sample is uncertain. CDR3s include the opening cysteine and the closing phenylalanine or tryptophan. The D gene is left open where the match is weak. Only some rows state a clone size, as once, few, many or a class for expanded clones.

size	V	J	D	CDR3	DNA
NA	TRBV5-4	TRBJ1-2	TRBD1	CASSNIQGGSYGYTF	TGTGCCAGCAGTAATATACAGGGGGGTTCGTATGGCTACACCTTC
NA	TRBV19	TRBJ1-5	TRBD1	CASSLEGTGGQPQHF	TGTGCCAGTAGTCTAGAGGGGACAGGGGGTCAGCCCCAGCATTTT
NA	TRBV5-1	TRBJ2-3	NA	CASSPGGRLDTQYF	TGCGCCAGCAGCCCGGGGGGCCGGTTGGATACGCAGTATTTT
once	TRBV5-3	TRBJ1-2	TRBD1	CARSLRYRGRGYTF	TGTGCCAGAAGCTTGAGATACAGGGGGCGAGGCTACACCTTC
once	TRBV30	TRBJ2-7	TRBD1	CAWIRQGSRYEQYF	TGTGCCTGGATTAGACAGGGCTCAAGATACGAGCAGTACTTC
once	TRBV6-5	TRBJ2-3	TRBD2	CASSPLAGGPDTQYF	TGTGCCAGCAGCCCACTAGCGGGGGGGCCCGATACGCAGTATTTT
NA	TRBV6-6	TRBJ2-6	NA	CASSPATPGTGANVLTF	TGTGCCAGCAGTCCCGCTACACCAGGTACTGGGGCCAACGTCCTGACTTTC
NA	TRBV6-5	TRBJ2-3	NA	CASSYGQSTDTQYF	TGTGCCAGCAGTTACGGGCAGAGCACAGATACGCAGTATTTT
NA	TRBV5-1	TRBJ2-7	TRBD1	CASSFWDRESEQYF	TGCGCCAGCAGCTTCTGGGACAGGGAATCGGAGCAGTACTTC
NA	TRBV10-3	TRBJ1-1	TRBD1	CAISATGMNTEAFF	TGTGCCATCAGTGCGACAGGGATGAACACTGAAGCTTTCTTT
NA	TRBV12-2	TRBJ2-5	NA	CASRSVRDRDLETQYF	TGTGCAAGTCGCTCCGTGAGAGACAGGGATTTAGAGACCCAGTACTTC
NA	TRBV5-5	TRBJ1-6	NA	CASSLDPYNSPLHF	TGTGCCAGCAGCTTGGATCCATATAATTCACCCCTCCACTTT
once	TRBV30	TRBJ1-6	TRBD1	CEITGAGYNSPLHF	TGTGAAATTACAGGGGCAGGCTATAATTCACCCCTCCACTTT
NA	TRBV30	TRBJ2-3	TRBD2	CAVSPGGPTDTQYF	TGTGCCGTCTCTCCGGGGGGGCCCACAGATACGCAGTATTTT
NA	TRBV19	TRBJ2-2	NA	CAISDSNTGELFF	TGTGCCATCTCCGACAGCAACACCGGGGAGCTGTTTTTT
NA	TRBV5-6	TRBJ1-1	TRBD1	CASSPPTGGLLRLTEAFF	TGTGCCAGCAGCCCACCGACAGGGGGCCTCTTAAGGTTGACTGAAGCTTTCTTT
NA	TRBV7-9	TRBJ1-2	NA	CASSLEQGLRSGYTF	TGTGCCAGCAGCTTAGAGCAGGGGCTTCGCTCTGGCTACACCTTC
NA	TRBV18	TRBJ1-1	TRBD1	CASSRPDRGTEAFF	TGTGCCAGCTCGCGACCGGACAGGGGCACTGAAGCTTTCTTT
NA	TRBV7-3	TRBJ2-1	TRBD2	CASSLNVPGGEQFF	TGTGCCAGCAGCTTAAATGTCCCGGGGGGTGAGCAGTTCTTC
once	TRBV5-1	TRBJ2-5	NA	CASSLVPGQETQYF	TGCGCCAGCAGCTTGGTCCCCGGGCAAGAGACCCAGTACTTC
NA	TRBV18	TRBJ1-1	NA	CASSPSGRTEAFF	TGTGCCAGCTCACCTTCGGGGAGGACTGAAGCTTTCTTT
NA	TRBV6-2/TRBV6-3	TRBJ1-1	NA	CASSYPQGTEAFF	TGTGCCAGCAGTTACCCGCAGGGTACTGAAGCTTTCTTT
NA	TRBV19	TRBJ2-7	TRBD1	CASSIEGTGSYEQYF	TGTGCCAGTAGTATAGAAGGGACAGGGTCCTACGAGCAGTACTTC
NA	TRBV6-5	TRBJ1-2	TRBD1	CASKTGGWFYGYTF	TGTGCCAGCAAGACAGGGGGATGGTTTTATGGCTACACCTTC
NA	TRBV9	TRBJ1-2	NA	CASSVGSGPNFYGYTF	TGTGCCAGCAGCGTAGGCAGTGGCCCAAATTTCTATGGCTACACCTTC
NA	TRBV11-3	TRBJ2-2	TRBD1	CASGDSLNTGELFF	TGTGCCAGTGGGGACAGCCTGAACACCGGGGAGCTGTTTTTT
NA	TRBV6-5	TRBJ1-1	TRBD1	CATSAGGNTEAFF	TGTGCCACCTCGGCAGGGGGGAACACTGAAGCTTTCTTT
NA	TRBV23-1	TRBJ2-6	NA	CASPSGGRGFSGANVLTF	TGCGCCAGCCCATCGGGCGGCCGGGGATTCTCTGGGGCCAACGTCCTGACTTTC
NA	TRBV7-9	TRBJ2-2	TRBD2	CASSSVRSGVNTGELFF	TGTGCCAGCAGCTCCGTAAGGAGCGGGGTAAACACCGGGGAGCTGTTTTTT
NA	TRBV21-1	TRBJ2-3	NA	CASSSRGTQGTDTQYF	TGTGCCAGCAGCTCCAGGGGTACCCAGGGGACAGATACGCAGTATTTT
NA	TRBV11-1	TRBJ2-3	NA	CASSLVLQGTDTQYF	TGTGCCAGCAGCTTAGTACTACAGGGAACAGATACGCAGTATTTT
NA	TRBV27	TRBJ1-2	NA	CASSQGPAYGSYTF	TGTGCCAGCAGTCAGGGGCCCGCTTATGGTAGCTACACCTTC
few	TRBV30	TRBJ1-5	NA	CAWRPGGRDNQPQHF	TGTGCCTGGCGCCCGGGGGGCAGGGACAATCAGCCCCAGCATTTT
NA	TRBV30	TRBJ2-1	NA	CAEGVQSYNEQFF	TGTGCCGAGGGGGTCCAGTCCTACAATGAGCAGTTCTTC
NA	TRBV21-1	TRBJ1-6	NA	CASSKARMGGGPSSYNSPLHF	TGTGCCAGCAGCAAAGCCCGCATGGGTGGGGGCCCGAGCTCCTATAATTCACCCCTCCACTTT
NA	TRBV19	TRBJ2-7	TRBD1	CASSPGQGMNEQYF	TGTGCCAGTAGTCCTGGACAGGGGATGAACGAGCAGTACTTC
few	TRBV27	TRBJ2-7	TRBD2	CASSLRGAYEQYF	TGTGCCAGCAGTTTACGGGGGGCCTACGAGCAGTACTTC
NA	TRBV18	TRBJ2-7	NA	CASSLTDSREQYF	TGTGCCAGCTCACTCACGGACAGTCGCGAGCAGTACTTC
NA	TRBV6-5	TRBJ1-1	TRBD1	CASSSRTGMNTEAFF	TGTGCCAGCAGTTCAAGGACAGGGATGAACACTGAAGCTTTCTTT
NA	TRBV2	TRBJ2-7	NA	CASSRRGVSYEQYF	TGTGCCAGCAGCCGCAGGGGGGTCTCCTACGAGCAGTACTTC